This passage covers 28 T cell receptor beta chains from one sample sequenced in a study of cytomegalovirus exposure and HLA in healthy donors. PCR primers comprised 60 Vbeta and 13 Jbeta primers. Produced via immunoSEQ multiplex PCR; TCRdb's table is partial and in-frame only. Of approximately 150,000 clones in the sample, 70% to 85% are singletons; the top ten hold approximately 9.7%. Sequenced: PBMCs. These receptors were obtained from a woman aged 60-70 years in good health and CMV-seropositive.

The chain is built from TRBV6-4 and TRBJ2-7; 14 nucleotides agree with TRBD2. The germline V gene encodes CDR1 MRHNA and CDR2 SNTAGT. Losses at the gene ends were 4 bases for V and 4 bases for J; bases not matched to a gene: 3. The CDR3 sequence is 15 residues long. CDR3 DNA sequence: TGTGCCAGCAGTGCTCGACTAGCGGGAGGGTACGAGCAGTACTTC. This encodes CASSARLAGGYEQYF.

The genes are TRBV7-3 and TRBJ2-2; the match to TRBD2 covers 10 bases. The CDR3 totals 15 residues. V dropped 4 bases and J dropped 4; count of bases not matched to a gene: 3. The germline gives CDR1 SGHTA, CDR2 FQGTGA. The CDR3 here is CASSSSGRGTGELFF. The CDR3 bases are TGTGCCAGCAGCTCTAGCGGGAGAGGCACCGGGGAGCTGTTTTTT.

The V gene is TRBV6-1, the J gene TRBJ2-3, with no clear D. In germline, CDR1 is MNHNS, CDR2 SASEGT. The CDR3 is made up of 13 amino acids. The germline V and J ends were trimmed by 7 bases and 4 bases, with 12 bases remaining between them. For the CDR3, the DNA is TGTGCCAGCACTCGGAGTGATGCAGATACGCAGTATTTT. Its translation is CASTRSDADTQYF.

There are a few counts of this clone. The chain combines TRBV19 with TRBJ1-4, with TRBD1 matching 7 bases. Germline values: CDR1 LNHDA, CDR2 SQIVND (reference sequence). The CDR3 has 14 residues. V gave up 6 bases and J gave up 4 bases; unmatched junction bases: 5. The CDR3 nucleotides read TGTGCCAGTAGCCACGGGACAGATAATGAAAAACTGTTTTTT. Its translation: CASSHGTDNEKLFF. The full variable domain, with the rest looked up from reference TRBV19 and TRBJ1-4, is DGGITQSPKYLFRKEGQNVTLSCEQNLNHDAMYWYRQDPGQGLRLIYYSQIVNDFQKGDIAEGYSVSREKKESFPLTVTSAQKNPTAFYLCASSHGTDNEKLFFGSGTQLSVL.

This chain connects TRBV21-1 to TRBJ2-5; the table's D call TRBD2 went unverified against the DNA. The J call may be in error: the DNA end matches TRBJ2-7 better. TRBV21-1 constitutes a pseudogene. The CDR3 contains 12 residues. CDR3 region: CASSTLNPEQYF. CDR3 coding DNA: TGTGCCAGCAGCACCTTAAACCCCGAGCAGTACTTC.

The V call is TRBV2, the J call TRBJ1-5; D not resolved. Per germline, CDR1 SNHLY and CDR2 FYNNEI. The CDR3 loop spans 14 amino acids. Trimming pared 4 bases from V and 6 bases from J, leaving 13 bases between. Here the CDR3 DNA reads TGTGCCAGCAGTGGTACATCGGGTGGTCAGCCCCAGCATTTT. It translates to CASSGTSGGQPQHF.

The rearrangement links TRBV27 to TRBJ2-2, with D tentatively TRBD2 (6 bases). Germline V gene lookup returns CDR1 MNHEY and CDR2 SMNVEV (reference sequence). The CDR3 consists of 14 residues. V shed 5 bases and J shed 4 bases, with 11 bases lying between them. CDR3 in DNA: TGTGCCAGCAGTAGGGCCGGGGGCACCGGGGAGCTGTTTTTT. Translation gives CASSRAGGTGELFF.

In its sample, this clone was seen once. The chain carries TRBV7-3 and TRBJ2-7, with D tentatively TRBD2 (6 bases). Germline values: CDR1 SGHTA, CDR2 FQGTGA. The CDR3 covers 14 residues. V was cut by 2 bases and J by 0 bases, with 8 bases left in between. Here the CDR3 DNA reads TGTGCCAGCAGCTTAGGCGGGGTCTCCTACGAGCAGTACTTC. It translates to CASSLGGVSYEQYF.

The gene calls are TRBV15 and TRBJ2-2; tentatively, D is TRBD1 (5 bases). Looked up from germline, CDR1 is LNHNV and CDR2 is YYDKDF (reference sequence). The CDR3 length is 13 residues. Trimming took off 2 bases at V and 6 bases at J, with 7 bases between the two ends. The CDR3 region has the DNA TGTGCCACCAGCAGACAGGGTTCCGGGGAGCTGTTTTTT. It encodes CATSRQGSGELFF.

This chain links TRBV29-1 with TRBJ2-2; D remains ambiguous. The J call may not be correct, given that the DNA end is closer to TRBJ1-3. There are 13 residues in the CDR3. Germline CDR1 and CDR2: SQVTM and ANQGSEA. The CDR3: CSVPAAGGNTIYF. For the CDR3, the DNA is TGCAGCGTTCCTGCCGCGGGAGGAAACACCATATATTTT.

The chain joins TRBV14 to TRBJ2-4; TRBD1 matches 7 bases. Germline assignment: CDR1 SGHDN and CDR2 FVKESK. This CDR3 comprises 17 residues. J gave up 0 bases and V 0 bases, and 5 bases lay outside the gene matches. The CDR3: CASSQEGGQLAKNIQYF. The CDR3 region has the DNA TGTGCCAGCAGCCAAGAAGGGGGCCAATTAGCCAAAAACATTCAGTACTTC.

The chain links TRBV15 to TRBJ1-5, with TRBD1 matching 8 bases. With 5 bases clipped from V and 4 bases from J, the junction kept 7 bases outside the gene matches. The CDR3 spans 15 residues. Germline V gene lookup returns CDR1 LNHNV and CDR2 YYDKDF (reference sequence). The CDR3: CATSGYRGKNQPQHF. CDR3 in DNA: TGTGCCACCAGCGGTTACAGGGGGAAGAATCAGCCCCAGCATTTT.

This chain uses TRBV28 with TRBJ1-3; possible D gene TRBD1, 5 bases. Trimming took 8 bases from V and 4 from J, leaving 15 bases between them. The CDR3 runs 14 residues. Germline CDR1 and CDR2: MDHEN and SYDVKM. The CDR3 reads CASSGRVQGNTIYF. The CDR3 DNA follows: TGTGCCAGCTCTGGCAGGGTACAGGGAAACACCATATATTTT.

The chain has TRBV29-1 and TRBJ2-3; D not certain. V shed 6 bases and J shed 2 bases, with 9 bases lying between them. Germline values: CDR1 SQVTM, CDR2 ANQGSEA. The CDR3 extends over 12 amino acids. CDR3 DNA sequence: TGCAGCGTGGCGGTTGACACAGATACGCAGTATTTT. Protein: CSVAVDTDTQYF.

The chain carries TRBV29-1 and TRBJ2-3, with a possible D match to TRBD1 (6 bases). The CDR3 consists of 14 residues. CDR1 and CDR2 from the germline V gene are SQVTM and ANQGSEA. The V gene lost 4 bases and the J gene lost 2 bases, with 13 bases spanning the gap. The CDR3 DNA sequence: TGCAGCGTTGGACACAGGGTCCACACAGATACGCAGTATTTT. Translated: CSVGHRVHTDTQYF.

CDR3 amino acids: CASSLGGVSYEQYF. For the CDR3, the DNA is TGTGCCAGCAGCTTAGGCGGCGTCTCCTACGAGCAGTACTTC. This chain uses TRBV7-9 with TRBJ2-7; D is ambiguous. CDR3 length equals 14 residues. CDR1 and CDR2 (germline): SEHNR, FQNEAQ (reference sequence). With 1 base removed from V and 0 bases from J, the gap between germline ends came to 7 bases.

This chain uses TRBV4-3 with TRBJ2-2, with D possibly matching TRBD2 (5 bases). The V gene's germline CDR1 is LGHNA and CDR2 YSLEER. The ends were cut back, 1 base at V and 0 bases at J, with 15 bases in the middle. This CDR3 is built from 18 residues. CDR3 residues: CASSQGPTEATNTGELFF. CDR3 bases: TGCGCCAGCAGCCAAGGACCGACGGAGGCCACGAACACCGGGGAGCTGTTTTTT.

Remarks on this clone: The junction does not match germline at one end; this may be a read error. The CDR3 here is CASRQEPLGAYTGELFF. The CDR3 DNA reads as TGTGCCAGCAGACAAGAACCCCTAGGAGCCTACACCGGGGAGCTGTTTTTT. The V gene is TRBV4-2, the J gene TRBJ2-2; D call uncertain. The germline gives CDR1 LGHNA, CDR2 YNFKEQ. This CDR3 has 17 amino acids.

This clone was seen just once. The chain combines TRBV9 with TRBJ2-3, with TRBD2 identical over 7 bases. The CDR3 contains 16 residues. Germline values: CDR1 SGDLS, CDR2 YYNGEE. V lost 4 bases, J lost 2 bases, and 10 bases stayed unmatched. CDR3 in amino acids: CASSPRGTTLTDTQYF. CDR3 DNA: TGTGCCAGCAGCCCCCGGGGGACTACGCTCACAGATACGCAGTATTTT.

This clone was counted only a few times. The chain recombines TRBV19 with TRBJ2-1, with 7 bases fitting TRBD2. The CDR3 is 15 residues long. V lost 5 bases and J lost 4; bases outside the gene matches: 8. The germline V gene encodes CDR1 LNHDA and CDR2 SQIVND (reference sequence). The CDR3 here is CASSPRPSGYNEQFF. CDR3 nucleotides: TGTGCCAGTAGTCCACGGCCTAGCGGTTACAATGAGCAGTTCTTC.

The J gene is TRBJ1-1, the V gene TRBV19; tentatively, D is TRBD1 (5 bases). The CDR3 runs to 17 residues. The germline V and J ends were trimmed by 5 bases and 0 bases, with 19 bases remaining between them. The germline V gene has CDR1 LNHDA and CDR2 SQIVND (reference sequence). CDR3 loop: CASSPEGPSGVNTEAFF. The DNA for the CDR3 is TGTGCCAGTAGTCCAGAGGGTCCGTCGGGGGTGAACACTGAAGCTTTCTTT.

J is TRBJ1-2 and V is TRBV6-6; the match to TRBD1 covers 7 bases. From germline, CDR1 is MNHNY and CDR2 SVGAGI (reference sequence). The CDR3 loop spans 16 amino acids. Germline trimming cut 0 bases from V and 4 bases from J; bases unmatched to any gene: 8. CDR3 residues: CASSYSGTEHLYGYTF. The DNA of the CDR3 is TGTGCCAGCAGTTACTCGGGGACAGAACATCTCTATGGCTACACCTTC.

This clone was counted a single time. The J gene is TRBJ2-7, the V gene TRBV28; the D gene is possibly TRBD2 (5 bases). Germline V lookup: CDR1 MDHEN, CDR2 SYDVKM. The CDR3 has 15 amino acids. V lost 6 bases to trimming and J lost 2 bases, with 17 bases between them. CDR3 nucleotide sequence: TGTGCCAGCAGGGGCGGAGGTGGGCTCCCCTACGAGCAGTACTTC. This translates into CASRGGGGLPYEQYF. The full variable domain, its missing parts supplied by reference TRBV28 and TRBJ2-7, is DVKVTQSSRYLVKRTGEKVFLECVQDMDHENMFWYRQDPGLGLRLIYFSYDVKMKEKGDIPEGYSVSREKKERFSLILESASTNQTSMYLCASRGGGGLPYEQYFGPGTRLTVT.

The CDR3 DNA reads as TGTGCCAGCAGCCCCGGGCGGGCGAACACCGGGGAGCTGTTTTTT. Translating it yields CASSPGRANTGELFF. This sequence joins TRBV7-2 and TRBJ2-2, with TRBD2 as a possible D gene (5 bases). The germline V and J ends were trimmed by 5 bases and 0 bases, with 10 bases remaining between them. Germline CDR1 is SGHTA and CDR2 is FQGNSA. The length of the CDR3 is 15 residues.

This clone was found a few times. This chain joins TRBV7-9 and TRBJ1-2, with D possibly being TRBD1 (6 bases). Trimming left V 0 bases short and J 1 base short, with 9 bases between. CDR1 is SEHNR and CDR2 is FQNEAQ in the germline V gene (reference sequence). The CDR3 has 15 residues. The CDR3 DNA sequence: TGTGCCAGCAGCTTAGCGGGGACAATTAACTATGGCTACACCTTC. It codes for CASSLAGTINYGYTF.

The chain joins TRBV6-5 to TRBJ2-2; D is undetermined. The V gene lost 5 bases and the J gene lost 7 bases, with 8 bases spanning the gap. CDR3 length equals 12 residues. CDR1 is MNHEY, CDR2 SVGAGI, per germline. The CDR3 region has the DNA TGTGCCAGCAGTCTAGTGAACGGGGAGCTGTTTTTT. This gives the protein CASSLVNGELFF.

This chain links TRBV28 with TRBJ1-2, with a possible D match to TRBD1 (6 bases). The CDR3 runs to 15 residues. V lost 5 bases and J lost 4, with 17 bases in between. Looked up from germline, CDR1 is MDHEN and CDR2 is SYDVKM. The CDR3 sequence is CASSEWTVQLYGYTF. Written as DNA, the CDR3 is TGTGCCAGCAGTGAATGGACAGTGCAACTCTATGGCTACACCTTC.

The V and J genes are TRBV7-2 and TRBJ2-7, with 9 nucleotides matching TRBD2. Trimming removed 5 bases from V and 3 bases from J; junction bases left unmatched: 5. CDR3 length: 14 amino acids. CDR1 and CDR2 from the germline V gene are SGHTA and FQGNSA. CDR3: CASSGSGSNYEQYF. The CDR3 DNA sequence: TGTGCCAGCAGCGGTAGCGGGAGTAACTACGAGCAGTACTTC.